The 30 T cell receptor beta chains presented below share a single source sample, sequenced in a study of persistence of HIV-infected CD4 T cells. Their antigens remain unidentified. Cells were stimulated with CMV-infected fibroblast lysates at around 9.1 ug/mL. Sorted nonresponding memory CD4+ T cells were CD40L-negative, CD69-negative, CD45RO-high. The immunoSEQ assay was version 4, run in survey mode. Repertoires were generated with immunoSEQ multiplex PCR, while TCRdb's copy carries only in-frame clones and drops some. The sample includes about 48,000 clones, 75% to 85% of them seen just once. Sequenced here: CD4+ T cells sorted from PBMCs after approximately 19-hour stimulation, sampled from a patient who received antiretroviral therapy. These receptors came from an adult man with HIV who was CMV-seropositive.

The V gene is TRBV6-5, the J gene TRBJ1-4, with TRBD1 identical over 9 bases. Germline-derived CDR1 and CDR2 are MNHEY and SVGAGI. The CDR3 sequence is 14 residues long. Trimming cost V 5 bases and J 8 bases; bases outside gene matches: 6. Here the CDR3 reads CASSRQGGREKLFF. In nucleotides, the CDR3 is TGTGCCAGCAGTCGACAGGGGGGAAGGGAAAAACTGTTTTTT.

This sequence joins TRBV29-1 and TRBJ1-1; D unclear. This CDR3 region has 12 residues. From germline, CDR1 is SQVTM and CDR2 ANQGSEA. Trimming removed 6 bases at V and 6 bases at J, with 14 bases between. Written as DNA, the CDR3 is TGCAGCGTCGGGCCCCGTTTACCTGAAGCTTTCTTT. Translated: CSVGPRLPEAFF.

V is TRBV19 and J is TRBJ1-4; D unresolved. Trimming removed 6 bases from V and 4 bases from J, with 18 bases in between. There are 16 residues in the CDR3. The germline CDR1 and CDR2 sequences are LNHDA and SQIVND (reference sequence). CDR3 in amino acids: CASSSWRREVNEKLFF. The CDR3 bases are TGTGCCAGTAGCTCCTGGCGGAGGGAGGTTAATGAAAAACTGTTTTTT.

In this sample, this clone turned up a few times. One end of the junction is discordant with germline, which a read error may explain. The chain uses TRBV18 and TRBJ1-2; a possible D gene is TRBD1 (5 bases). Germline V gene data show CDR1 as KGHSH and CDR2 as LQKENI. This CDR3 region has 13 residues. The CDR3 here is CASSPGRDYGYTF. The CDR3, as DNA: TGTGCCAGCTCACCAGGGAGGGACTACGGCTACACCTTC.

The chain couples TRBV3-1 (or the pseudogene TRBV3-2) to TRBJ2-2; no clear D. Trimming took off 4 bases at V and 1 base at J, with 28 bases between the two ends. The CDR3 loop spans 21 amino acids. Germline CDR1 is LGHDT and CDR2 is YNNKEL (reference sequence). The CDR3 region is CASSPFFVSRYVSLNTGELFF. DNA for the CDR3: TGTGCCAGCAGCCCCTTCTTTGTCAGTCGGTACGTGAGCTTGAACACCGGGGAGCTGTTTTTT.

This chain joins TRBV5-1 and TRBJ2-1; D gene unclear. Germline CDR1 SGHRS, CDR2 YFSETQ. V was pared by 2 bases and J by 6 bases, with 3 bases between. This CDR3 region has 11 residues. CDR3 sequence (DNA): TGCGCCAGCAGCTTAGGCAATGAGCAGTTCTTC. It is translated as CASSLGNEQFF.

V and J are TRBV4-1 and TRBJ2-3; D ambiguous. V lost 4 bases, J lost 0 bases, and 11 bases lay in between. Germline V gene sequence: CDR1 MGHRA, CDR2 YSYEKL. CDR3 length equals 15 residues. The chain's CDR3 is CASSLLRTSTDTQYF. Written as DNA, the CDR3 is TGCGCCAGCAGCCTCTTAAGGACGAGCACAGATACGCAGTATTTT.

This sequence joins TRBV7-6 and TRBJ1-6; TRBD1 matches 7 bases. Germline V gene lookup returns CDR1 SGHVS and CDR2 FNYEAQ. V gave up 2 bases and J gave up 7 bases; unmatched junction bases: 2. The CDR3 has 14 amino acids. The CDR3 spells CASSLTGVNSPLHF. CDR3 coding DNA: TGTGCCAGCAGCTTAACAGGGGTGAATTCACCCCTCCACTTT.

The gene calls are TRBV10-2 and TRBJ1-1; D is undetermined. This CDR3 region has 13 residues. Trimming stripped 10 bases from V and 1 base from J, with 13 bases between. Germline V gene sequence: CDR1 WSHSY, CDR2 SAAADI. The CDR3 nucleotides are TGCGCCACCCAGGCACAGAGGAACACTGAAGCTTTCTTT. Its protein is CATQAQRNTEAFF.

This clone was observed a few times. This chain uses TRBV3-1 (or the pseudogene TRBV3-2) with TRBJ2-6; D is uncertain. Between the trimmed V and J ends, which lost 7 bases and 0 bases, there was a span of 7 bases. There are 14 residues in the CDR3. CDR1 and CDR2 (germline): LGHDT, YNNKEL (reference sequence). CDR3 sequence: CASTLSSGANVLTF. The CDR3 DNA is TGTGCCAGCACCTTGTCCTCTGGGGCCAACGTCCTGACTTTC.

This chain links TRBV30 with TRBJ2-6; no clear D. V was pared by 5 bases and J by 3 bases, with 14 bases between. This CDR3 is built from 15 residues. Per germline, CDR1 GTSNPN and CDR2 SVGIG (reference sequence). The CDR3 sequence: CAWGPRTFGANVLTF. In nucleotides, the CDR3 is TGTGCCTGGGGGCCCCGGACCTTTGGGGCCAACGTCCTGACTTTC.

DNA of the CDR3: TGCAGCGTTGGGAGACAGGGGGGAAATCGAGCTTTCTTT. Translated, it gives CSVGRQGGNRAFF. The chain couples TRBV29-1 to TRBJ1-1, with 9 positions matching TRBD1. Germline CDR1 reads SQVTM; CDR2 reads ANQGSEA. The CDR3 sequence is 13 residues long. V trimming: 4 bases; J trimming: 10 bases; junction bases outside the gene matches: 10.

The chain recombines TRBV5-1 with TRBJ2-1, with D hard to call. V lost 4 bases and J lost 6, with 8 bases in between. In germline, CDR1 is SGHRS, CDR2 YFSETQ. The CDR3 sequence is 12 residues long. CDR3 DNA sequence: TGCGCCAGCAGCGGCAATTTCAATGAGCAGTTCTTC. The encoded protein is CASSGNFNEQFF.

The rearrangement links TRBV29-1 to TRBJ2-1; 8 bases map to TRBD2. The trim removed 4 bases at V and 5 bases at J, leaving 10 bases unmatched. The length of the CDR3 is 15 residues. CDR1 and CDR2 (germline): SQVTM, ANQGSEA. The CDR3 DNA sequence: TGCAGCGTTGGGAGCCGGACTAGCCGGGACAATGAGCAGTTCTTC. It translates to CSVGSRTSRDNEQFF.

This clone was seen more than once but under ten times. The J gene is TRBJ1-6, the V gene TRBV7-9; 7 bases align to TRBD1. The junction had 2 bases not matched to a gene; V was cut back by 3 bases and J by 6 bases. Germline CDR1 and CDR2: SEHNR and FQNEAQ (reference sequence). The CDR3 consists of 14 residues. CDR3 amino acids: CASSLGTVNSPLHF. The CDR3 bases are TGTGCCAGCAGCTTGGGGACAGTTAATTCACCCCTCCACTTT.

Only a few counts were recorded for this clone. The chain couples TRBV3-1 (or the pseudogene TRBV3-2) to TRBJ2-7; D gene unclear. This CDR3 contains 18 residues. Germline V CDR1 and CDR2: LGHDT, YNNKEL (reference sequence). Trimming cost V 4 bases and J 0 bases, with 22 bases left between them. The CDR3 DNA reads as TGTGCCAGCAGCCCGTACTATGGCCGGACGCCCAGCTCCTACGAGCAGTACTTC. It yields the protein CASSPYYGRTPSSYEQYF.

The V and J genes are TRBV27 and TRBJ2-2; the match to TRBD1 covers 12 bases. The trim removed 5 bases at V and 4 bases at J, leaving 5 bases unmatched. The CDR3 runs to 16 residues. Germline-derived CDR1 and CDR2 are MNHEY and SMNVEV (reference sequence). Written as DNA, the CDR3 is TGTGCCAGCAGTCCGGGGACAGGGGGCAGCACCGGGGAGCTGTTTTTT. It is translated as CASSPGTGGSTGELFF.

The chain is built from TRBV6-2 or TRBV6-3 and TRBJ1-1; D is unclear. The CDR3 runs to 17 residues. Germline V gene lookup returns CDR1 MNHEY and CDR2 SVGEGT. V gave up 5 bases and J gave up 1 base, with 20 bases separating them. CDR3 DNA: TGTGCCAGCAGTAGCCCACCCGGAAGGCCCACGAACACTGAAGCTTTCTTT. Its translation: CASSSPPGRPTNTEAFF.

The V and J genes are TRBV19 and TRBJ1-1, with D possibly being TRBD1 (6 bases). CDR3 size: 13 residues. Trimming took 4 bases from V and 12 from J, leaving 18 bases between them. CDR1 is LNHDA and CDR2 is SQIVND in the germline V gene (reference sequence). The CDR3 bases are TGTGCCAGTAGTAATCCCCCGGGGGACAACCCTTTCTTT. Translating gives CASSNPPGDNPFF.

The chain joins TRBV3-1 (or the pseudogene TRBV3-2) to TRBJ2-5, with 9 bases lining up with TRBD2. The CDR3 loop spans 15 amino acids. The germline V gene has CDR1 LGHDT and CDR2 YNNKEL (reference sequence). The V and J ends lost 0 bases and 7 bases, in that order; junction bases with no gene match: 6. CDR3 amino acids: CASSQEGGGALTQYF. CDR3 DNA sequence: TGTGCCAGCAGCCAAGAGGGCGGGGGGGCTTTGACCCAGTACTTC.

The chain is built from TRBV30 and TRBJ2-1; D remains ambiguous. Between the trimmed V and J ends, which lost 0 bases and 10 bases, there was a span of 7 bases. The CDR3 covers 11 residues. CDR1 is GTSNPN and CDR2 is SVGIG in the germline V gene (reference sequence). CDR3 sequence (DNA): TGTGCCTGGAGTGTACGACGGGAGCAGTTCTTC. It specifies CAWSVRREQFF.

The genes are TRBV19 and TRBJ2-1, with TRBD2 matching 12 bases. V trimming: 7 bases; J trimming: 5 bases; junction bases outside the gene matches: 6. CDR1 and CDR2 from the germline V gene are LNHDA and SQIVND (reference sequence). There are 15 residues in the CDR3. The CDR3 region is CASTLTSGRNNEQFF. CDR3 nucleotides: TGTGCCAGTACACTGACTAGCGGGAGAAACAATGAGCAGTTCTTC.

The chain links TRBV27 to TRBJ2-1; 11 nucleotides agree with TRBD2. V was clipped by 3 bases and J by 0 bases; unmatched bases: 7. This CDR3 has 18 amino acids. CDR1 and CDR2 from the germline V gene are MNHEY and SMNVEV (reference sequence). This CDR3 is CASSFETSGMSSYNEQFF. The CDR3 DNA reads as TGTGCCAGCAGTTTCGAGACTAGCGGGATGAGCTCCTACAATGAGCAGTTCTTC.

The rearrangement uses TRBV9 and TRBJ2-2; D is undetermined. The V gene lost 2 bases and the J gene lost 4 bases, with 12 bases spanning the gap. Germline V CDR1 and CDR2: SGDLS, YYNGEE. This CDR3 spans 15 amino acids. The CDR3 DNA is TGTGCCAGCAGCGTTCTGGAAAGTCGCACCGGGGAGCTGTTTTTT. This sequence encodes CASSVLESRTGELFF.

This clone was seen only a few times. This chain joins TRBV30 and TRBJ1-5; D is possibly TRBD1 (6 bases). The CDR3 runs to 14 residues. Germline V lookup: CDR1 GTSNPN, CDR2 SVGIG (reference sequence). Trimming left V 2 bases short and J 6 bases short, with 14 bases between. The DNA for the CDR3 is TGTGCCTGGAGTACCACCTCAGGGGTTCAGCCCCAGCATTTT. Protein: CAWSTTSGVQPQHF. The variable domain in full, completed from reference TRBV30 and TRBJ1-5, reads SQTIHQWPATLVQPVGSPLSLECTVEGTSNPNLYWYRQAAGRGLQLLFYSVGIGQISSEVPQNLSASRPQDRQFILSSKKLLLSDSGFYLCAWSTTSGVQPQHFGDGTRLSIL.

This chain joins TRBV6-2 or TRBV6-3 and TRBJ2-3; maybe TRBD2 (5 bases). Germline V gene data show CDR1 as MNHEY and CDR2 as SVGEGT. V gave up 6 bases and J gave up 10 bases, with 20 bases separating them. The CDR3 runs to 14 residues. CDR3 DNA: TGTGCCAGCAGCGAGAGGGCCCCGGGTCCATCGCAGTATTTT. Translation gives CASSERAPGPSQYF.

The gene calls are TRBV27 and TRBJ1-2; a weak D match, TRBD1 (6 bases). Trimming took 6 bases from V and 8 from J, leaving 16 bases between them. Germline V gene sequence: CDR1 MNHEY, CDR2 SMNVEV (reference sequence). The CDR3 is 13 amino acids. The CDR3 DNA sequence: TGTGCCAGCAGACCTACGGGACACGGAGGCTACACCTTC. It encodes CASRPTGHGGYTF.

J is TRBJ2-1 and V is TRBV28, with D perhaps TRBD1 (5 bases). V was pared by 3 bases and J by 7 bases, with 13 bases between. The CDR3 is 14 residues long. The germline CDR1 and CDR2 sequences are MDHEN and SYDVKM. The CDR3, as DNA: TGTGCCAGCAGTTTGAATGGGGCGTATAATGAGCAGTTCTTC. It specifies CASSLNGAYNEQFF.

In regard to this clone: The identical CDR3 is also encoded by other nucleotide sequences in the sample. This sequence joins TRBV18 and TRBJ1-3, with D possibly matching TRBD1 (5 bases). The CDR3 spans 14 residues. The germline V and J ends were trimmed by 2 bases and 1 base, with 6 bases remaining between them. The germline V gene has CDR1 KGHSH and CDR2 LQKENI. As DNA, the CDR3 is TGTGCCAGCTCACCATCAGGGTCTGGAAACACCATATATTTT. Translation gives CASSPSGSGNTIYF.

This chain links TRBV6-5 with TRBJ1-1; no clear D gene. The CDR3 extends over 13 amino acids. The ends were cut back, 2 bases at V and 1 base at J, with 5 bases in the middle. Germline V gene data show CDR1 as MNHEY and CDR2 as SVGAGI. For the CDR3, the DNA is TGTGCCAGCAGTTACGGCGGGAACACTGAAGCTTTCTTT. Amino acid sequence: CASSYGGNTEAFF.